This TCR beta chain was found in a study of vaccination and CD4 T cells after COVID-19. The sample's treatment: roughly 10-day PBMC culture with coronavirus spike peptide pools or control peptides (ViraFEST assay). The CDR3 runs to 14 residues. V gave up 2 bases and J gave up 3 bases, with 10 bases separating them. Germline CDR1 and CDR2: SNHLY and FYNNEI. This clonotype is deemed medium-sized. No antigen is known for it. CD4+ T cells that had been cultured provided DNA sequenced with the Oncomine TCR Beta short-read assay. One entry per CDR3 protein, called by TCRdb with MiXCR from the PCR reads. Among 15,000 to 20,000 distinct CDR3 sequences listed, 45% to 65% were seen once.

The source of this sequence is a human donor who had recovered from COVID-19. V gene TRBV2 combines with J gene TRBJ1-1; D unclear. The source material was CD4+ T cells from blood, cultured in vitro, sampled before SARS-CoV-2 vaccination. The CDR3 is CASSEYQSDTEAFF. CDR3 sequence (DNA): TGTGCCAGCAGTGAATATCAGTCGGACACTGAAGCTTTCTTT.